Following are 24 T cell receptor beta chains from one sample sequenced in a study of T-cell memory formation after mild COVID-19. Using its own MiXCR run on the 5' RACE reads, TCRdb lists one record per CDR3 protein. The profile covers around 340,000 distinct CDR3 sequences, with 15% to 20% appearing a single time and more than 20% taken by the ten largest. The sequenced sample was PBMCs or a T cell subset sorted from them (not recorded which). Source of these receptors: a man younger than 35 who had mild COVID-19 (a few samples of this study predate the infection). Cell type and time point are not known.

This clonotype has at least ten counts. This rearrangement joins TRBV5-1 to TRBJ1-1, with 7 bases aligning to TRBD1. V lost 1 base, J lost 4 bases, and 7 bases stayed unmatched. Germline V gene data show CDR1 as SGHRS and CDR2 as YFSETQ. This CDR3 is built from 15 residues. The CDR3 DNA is TGCGCCAGCAGCTTGACAGGGCAGGGGGTCACTGAAGCTTTCTTT. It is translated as CASSLTGQGVTEAFF.

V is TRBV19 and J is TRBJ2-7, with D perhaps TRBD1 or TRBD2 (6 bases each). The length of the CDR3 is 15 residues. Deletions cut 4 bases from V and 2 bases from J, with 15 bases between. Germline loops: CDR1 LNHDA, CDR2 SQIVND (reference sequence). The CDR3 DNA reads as TGTGCCAGTAGTACCCACCGAGGGGGGACCTACGAGCAGTACTTC. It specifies CASSTHRGGTYEQYF. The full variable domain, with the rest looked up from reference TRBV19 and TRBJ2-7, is DGGITQSPKYLFRKEGQNVTLSCEQNLNHDAMYWYRQDPGQGLRLIYYSQIVNDFQKGDIAEGYSVSREKKESFPLTVTSAQKNPTAFYLCASSTHRGGTYEQYFGPGTRLTVT.

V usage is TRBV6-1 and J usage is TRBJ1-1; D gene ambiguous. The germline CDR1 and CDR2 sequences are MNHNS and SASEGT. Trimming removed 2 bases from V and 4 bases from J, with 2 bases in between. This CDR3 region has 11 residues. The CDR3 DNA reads TGTGCCAGCAGTGAATTCACTGAAGCTTTCTTT. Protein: CASSEFTEAFF.

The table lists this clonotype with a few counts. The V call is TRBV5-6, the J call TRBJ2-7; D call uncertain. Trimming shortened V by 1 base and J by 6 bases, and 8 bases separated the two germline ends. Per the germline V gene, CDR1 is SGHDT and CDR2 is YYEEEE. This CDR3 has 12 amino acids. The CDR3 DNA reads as TGTGCCAGCAGCTTGAGGTCGAGCGAGCAGTACTTC. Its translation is CASSLRSSEQYF. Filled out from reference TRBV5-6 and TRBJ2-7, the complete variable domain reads DAGVTQSPTHLIKTRGQQVTLRCSPKSGHDTVSWYQQALGQGPQFIFQYYEEEERQRGNFPDRFSGHQFPNYSSELNVNALLLGDSALYLCASSLRSSEQYFGPGTRLTVT.

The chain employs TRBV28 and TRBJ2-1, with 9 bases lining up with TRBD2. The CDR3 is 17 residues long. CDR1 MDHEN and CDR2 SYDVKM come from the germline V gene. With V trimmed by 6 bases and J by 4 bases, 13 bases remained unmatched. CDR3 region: CASSRSGGPLQYNEQFF. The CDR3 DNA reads TGTGCCAGCAGCCGCAGCGGGGGGCCCCTCCAATACAATGAGCAGTTCTTC.

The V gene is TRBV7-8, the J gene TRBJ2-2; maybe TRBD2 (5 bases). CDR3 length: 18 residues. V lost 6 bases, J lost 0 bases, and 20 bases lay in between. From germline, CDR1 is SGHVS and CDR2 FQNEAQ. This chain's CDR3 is CASSYGRGSPSNTGELFF. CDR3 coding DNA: TGTGCCAGCAGTTACGGGCGAGGGAGTCCCTCGAACACCGGGGAGCTGTTTTTT.

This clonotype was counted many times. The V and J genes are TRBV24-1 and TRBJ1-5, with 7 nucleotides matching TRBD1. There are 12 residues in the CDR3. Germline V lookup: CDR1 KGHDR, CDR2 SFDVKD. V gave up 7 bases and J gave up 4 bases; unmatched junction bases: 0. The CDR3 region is CATRGQNQPQHF. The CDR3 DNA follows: TGTGCCACCAGGGGACAGAATCAGCCCCAGCATTTT.

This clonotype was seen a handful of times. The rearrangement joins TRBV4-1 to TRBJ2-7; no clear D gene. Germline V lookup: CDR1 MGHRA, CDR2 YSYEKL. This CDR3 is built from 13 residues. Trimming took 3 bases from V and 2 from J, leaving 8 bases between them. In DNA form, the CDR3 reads TGCGCCAGCAGCCAGTCCGTAGCCTACGAGCAGTACGTC. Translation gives CASSQSVAYEQYV.

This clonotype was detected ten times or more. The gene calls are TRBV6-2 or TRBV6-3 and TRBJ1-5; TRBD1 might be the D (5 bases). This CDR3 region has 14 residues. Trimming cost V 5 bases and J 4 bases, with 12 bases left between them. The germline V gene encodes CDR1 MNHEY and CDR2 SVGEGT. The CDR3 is CASSPQGGNQPQHF. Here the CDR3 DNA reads TGTGCCAGCAGTCCTCAGGGTGGGAATCAGCCCCAGCATTTT.

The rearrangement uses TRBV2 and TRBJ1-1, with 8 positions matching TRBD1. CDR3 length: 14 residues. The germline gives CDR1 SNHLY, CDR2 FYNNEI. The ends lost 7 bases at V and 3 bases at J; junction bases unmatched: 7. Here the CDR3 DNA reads TGTGCCAGCACCCGGACAGGGAGGGACACTGAAGCTTTCTTT. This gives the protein CASTRTGRDTEAFF. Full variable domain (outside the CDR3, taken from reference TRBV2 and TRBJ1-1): EPEVTQTPSHQVTQMGQEVILRCVPISNHLYFYWYRQILGQKVEFLVSFYNNEISEKSEIFDDQFSVERPDGSNFTLKIRSTKLEDSAMYFCASTRTGRDTEAFFGQGTRLTVV.

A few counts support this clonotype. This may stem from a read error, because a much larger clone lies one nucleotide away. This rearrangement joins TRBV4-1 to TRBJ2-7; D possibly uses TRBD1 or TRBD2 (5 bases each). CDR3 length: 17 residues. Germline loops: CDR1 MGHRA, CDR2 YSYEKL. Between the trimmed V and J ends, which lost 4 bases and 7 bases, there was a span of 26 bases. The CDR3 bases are TGCGCCAGCAGCCCCTATCCCGGGACGAAGATCTCGGGTGAGCAGTACTTC. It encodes CASSPYPGTKISGEQYF.

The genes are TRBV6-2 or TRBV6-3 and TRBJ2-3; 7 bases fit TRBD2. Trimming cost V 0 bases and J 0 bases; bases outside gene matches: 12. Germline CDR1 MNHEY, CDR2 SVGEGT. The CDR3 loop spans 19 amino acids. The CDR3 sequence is CASSYSNFRSRGSTDTQYF. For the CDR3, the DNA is TGTGCCAGCAGTTACTCGAACTTTCGGTCGCGGGGGAGCACAGATACGCAGTATTTT.

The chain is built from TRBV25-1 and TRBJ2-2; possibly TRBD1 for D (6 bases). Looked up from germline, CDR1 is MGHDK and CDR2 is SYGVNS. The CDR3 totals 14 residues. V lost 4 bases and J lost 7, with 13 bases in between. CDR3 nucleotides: TGTGCCAGCAGTGTGCACAGGGCCGGCGGGGAGCTGTTTTTT. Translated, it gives CASSVHRAGGELFF. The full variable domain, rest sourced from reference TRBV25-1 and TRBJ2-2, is EADIYQTPRYLVIGTGKKITLECSQTMGHDKMYWYQQDPGMELHLIHYSYGVNSTEKGDLSSESTVSRIRTEHFPLTLESARPSHTSQYLCASSVHRAGGELFFGEGSRLTVL.

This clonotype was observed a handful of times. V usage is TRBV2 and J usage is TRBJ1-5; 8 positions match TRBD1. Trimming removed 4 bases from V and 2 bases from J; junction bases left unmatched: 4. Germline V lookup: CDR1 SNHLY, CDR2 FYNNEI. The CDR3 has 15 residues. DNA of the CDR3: TGTGCCAGCAGTGGGTTGACAGGGGGCAATCAGCCCCAGCATTTT. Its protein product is CASSGLTGGNQPQHF.

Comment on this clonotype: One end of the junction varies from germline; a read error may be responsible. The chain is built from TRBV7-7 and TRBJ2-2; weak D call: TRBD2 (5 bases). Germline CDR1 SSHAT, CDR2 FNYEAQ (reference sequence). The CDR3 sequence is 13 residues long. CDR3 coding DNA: TGTGCTAGCAGCTTTGCTAGCACCGGGGAGCTGTATTTT. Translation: CASSFASTGELYF.

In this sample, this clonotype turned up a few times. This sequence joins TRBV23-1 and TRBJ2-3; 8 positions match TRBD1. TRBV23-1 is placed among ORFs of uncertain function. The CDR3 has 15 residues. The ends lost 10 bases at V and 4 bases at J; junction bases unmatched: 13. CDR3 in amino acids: CAIPLTGVGADTQYF. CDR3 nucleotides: TGCGCCATCCCACTGACAGGGGTGGGCGCAGATACGCAGTATTTT.

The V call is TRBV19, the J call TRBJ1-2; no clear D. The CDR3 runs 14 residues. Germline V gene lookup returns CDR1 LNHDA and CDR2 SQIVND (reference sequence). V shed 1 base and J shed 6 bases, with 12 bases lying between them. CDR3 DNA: TGTGCCAGTAGTATAGTGAAGGAGGATGATGGCTACACCTTC. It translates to CASSIVKEDDGYTF.

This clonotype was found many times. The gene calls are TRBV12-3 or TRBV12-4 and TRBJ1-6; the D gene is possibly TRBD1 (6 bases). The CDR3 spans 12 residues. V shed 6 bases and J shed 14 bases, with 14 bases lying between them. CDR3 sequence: CASSPLQGSLHF. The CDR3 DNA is TGTGCCAGCAGCCCCTTACAGGGATCCCTCCACTTT.

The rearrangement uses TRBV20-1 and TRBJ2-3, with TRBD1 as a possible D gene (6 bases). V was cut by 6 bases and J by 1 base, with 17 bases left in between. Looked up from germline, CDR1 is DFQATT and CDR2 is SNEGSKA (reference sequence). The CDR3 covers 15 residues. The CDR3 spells CSATLPQGGTDTQYF. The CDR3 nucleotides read TGCAGTGCCACCCTCCCACAGGGAGGCACAGATACGCAGTATTTT.

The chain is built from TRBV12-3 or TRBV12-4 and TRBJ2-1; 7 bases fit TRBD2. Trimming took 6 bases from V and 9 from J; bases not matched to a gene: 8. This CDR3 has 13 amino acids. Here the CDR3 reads CASSPMGGTEQFF. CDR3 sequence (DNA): TGTGCCAGCAGCCCCATGGGAGGGACTGAGCAGTTCTTC.

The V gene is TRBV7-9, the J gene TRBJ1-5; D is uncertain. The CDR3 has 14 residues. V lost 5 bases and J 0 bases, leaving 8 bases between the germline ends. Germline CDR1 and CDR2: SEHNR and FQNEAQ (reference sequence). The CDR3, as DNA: TGTGCCAGCAGCGCCACAAATAGCAATCAGCCCCAGCATTTT. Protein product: CASSATNSNQPQHF.

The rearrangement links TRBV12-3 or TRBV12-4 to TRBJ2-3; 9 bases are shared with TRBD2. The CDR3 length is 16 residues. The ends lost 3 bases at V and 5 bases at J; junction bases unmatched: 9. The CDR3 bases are TGTGCCAGCAGTTTCAGGGCGGGGGGGCCAGGAGATACGCAGTATTTT. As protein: CASSFRAGGPGDTQYF.

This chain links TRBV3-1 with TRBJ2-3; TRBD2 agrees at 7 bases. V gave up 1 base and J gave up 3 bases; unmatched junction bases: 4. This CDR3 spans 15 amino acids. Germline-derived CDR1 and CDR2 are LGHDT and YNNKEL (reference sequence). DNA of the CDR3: TGTGCCAGCAGCCAAGGGGCGGGGGAAACAGATACGCAGTATTTT. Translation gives CASSQGAGETDTQYF.

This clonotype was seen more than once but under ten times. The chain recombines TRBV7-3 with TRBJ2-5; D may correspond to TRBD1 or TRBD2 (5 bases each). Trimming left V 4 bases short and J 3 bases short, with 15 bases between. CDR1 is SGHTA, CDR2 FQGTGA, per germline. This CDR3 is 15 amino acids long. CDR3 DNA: TGTGCCAGCAGCTCCGCCGGGACCACAAAAGAGACCCAGTACTTC. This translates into CASSSAGTTKETQYF. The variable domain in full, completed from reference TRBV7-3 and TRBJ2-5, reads GAGVSQTPSNKVTEKGKYVELRCDPISGHTALYWYRQSLGQGPEFLIYFQGTGAADDSGLPNDRFFAVRPEGSVSTLKIQRTERGDSAVYLCASSSAGTTKETQYFGPGTRLLVL.